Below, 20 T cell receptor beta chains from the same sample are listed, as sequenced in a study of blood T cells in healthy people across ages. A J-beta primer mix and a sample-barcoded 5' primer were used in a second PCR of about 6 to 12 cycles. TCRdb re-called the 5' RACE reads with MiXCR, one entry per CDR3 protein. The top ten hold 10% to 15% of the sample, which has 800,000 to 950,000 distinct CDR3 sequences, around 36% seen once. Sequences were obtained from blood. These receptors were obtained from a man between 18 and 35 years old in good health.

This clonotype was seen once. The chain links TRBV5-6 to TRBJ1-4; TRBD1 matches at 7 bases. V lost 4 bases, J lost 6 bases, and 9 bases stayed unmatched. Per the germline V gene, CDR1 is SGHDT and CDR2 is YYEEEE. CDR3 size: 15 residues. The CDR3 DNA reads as TGTGCCAGCAGCGGTACAGGGGAAGGGGATGAAAAACTGTTTTTT. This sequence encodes CASSGTGEGDEKLFF.

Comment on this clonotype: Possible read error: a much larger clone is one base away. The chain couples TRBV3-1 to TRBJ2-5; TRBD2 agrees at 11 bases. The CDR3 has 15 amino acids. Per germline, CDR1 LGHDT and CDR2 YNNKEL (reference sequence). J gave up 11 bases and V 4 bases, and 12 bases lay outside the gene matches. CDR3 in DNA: TGTGCCAGCAGCCCTAGCGGGGGGCGTATCCATGAGCAGTACTTC. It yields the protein CASSPSGGRIHEQYF.

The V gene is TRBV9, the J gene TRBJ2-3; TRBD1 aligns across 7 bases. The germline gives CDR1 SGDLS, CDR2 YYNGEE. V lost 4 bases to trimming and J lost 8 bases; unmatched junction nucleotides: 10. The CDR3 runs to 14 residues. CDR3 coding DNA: TGTGCCAGCAGCCAAAGACAGGGATCAGCTACGCAGTATTTT. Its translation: CASSQRQGSATQYF.

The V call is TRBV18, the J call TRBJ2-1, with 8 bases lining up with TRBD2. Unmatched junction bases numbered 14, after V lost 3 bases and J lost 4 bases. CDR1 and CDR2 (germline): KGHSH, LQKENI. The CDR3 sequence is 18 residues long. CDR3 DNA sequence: TGTGCCAGCTCACCTGATCGGACGGGGGGGCCCCGATACAATGAGCAGTTCTTC. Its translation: CASSPDRTGGPRYNEQFF. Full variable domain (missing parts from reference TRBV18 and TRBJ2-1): NAGVMQNPRHLVRRRGQEARLRCSPMKGHSHVYWYRQLPEEGLKFMVYLQKENIIDESGMPKERFSAEFPKEGPSILRIQQVVRGDSAAYFCASSPDRTGGPRYNEQFFGPGTRLTVL.

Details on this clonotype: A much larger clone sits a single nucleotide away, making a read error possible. The CDR3 reads CAGSLEPTETQYF. The DNA for the CDR3 is TGCGCCGGCAGCTTGGAGCCGACGGAGACCCAGTACTTC. V gene TRBV5-1 combines with J gene TRBJ2-5; D ambiguous. Germline V CDR1 and CDR2: SGHRS, YFSETQ. The CDR3 is 13 amino acids.

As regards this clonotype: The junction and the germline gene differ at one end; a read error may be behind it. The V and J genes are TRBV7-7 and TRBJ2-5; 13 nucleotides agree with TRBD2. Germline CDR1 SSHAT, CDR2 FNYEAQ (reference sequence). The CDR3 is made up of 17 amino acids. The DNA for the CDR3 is TGTGCTAGCAGCCCAACTAGCGGGGGGGCCGGGATGGAGACCCAGTACTTC. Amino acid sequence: CASSPTSGGAGMETQYF.

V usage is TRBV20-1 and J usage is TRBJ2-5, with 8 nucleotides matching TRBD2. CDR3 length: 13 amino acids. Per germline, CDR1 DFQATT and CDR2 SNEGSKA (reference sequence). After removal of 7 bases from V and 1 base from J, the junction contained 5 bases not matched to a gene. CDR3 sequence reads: CSVVAGSQETQYF. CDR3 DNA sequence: TGCAGTGTAGTAGCGGGGAGCCAAGAGACCCAGTACTTC.

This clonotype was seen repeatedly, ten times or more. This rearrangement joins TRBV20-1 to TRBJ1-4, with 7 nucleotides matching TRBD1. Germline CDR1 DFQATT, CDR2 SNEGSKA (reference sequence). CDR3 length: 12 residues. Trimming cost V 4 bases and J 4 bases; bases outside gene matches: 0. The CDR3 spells CSANRGNEKLFF. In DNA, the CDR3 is TGCAGTGCTAACAGGGGTAATGAAAAACTGTTTTTT.

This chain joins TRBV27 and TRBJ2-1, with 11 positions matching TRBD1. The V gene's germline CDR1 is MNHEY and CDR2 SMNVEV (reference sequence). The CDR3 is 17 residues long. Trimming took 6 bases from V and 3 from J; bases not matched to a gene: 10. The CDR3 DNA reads TGTGCCAGCAGCCGTTCCCCGGGACAGGGGGTCTACAATGAGCAGTTCTTC. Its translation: CASSRSPGQGVYNEQFF.

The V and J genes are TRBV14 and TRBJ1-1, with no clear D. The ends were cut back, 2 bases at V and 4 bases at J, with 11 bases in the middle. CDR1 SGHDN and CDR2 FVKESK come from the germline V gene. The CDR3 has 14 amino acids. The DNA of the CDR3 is TGTGCCAGCAGCCAAACCCCCAGAGGCACTGAAGCTTTCTTT. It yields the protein CASSQTPRGTEAFF. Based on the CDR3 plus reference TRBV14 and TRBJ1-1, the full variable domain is EAGVTQFPSHSVIEKGQTVTLRCDPISGHDNLYWYRRVMGKEIKFLLHFVKESKQDESGMPNNRFLAERTGGTYSTLKVQPAELEDSGVYFCASSQTPRGTEAFFGQGTRLTVV.

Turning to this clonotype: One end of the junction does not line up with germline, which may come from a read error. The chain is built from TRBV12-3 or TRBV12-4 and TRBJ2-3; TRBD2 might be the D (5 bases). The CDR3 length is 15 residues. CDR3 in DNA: TGTGCCGGCAGTTCCGGCGGGCGATCCACAGATACGCAGTATTTT. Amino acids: CAGSSGGRSTDTQYF.

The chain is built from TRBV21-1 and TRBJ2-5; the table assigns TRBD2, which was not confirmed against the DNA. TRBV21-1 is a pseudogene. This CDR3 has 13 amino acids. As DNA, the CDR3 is TGTGCCAGCACCTTGGAGCGGGGGGAGACCCAGTACTTC. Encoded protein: CASTLERGETQYF.

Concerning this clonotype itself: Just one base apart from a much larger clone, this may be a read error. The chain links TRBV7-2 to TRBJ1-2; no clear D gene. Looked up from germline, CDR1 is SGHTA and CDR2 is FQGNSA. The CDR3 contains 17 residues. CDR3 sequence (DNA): TGTGCCGGCAGCTTAGGGAATATTGTTGGCGGGTCCTATGGCTACACCTTC. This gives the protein CAGSLGNIVGGSYGYTF.

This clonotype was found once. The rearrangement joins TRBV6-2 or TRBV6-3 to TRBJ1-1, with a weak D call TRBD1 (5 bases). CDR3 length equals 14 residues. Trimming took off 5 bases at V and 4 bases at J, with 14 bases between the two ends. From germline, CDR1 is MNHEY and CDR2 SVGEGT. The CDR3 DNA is TGTGCCAGCAGTCTCAACAGGTGGGTCACTGAAGCTTTCTTT. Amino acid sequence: CASSLNRWVTEAFF.

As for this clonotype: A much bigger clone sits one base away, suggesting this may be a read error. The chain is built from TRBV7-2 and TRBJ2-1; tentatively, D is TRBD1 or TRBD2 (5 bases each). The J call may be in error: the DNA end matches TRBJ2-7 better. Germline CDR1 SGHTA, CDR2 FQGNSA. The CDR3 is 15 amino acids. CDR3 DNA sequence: TGTGCCAGCAGCTTAGCGGGACCTAGTAACAATGAGCAGTACTTC. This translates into CASSLAGPSNNEQYF.

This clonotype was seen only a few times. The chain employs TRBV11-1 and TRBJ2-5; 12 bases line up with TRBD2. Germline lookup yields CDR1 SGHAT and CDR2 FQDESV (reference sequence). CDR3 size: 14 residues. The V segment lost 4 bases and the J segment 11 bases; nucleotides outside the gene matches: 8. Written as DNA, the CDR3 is TGTGCCAGCAGCTCTAGCGGGGGGGCAGGTGAGCAGTACTTC. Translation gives CASSSSGGAGEQYF.

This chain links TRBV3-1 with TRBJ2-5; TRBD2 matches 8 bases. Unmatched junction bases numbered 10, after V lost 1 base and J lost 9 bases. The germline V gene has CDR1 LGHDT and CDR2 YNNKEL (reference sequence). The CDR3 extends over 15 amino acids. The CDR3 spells CASSQGSGILGAQYF. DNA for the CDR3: TGTGCCAGCAGCCAAGGTAGCGGGATTCTAGGAGCCCAGTACTTC.

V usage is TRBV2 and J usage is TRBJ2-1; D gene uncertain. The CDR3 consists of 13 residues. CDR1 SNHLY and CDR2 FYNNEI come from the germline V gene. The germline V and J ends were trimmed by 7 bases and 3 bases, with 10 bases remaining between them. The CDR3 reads CASKVVFYNEQFF. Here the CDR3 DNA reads TGTGCCAGCAAAGTAGTCTTCTACAATGAGCAGTTCTTC.

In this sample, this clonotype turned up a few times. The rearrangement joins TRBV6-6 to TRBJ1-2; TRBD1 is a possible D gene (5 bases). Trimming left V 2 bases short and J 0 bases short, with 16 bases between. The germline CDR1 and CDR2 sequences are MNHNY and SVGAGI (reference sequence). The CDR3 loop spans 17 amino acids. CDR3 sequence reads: CASSYGNRQKSNYGYTF. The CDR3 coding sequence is TGTGCCAGCAGTTACGGGAATCGACAGAAGTCTAACTATGGCTACACCTTC.

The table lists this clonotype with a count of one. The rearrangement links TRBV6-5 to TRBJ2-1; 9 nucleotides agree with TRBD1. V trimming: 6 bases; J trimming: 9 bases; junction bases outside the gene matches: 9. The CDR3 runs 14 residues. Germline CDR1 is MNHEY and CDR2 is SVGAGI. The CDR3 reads CASSRDRARLEQFF. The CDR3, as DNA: TGTGCCAGCAGCAGGGACAGGGCGCGTCTTGAGCAGTTCTTC.